Following are 32 T cell receptor beta chains from one sample sequenced in a study of human T cells and chemical hapten exposure. A single record per CDR3 protein comes from TCRdb applying MiXCR to the RACE reads. The sample yields more than 70,000 distinct CDR3 sequences, 7.5% to 9.5% seen once. Sample time point: pre-sensitization, week 0. The treatment: therapeutic diphenylcyclopropenone sensitization with weekly scalp DPC. The sample was whole blood, taken in connection with sensitization to the hapten diphenylcyclopropenone (DPC). The receptors stem from a man aged 35-49 years with alopecia areata. Some clones in this sample may be carry-over from other donors' samples.

This clonotype appeared a few times. The gene calls are TRBV5-5 and TRBJ1-5; no definite D call. CDR1 is SGHKS, CDR2 YYEKEE, per germline (reference sequence). V gave up 0 bases and J gave up 0 bases, with 7 bases separating them. The CDR3 contains 15 residues. The CDR3 loop reads CASSLGFNSNQPQHF. CDR3 coding DNA: TGTGCCAGCAGCTTGGGTTTTAATAGCAATCAGCCCCAGCATTTT.

The chain employs TRBV11-2 and TRBJ2-1, with 13 bases matching TRBD2. The junction had 9 bases not matched to a gene; V was cut back by 2 bases and J by 8 bases. The CDR3 runs to 17 residues. The germline V gene encodes CDR1 SGHAT and CDR2 FQNNGV. The CDR3 protein is CASSLITRTSGSDEQFF. The CDR3, as DNA: TGTGCCAGCAGCTTAATTACCCGGACTAGCGGGAGTGATGAGCAGTTCTTC. Using reference TRBV11-2 and TRBJ2-1 for the parts outside the CDR3, the full variable domain is EAGVAQSPRYKIIEKRQSVAFWCNPISGHATLYWYQQILGQGPKLLIQFQNNGVVDDSQLPKDRFSAERLKGVDSTLKIQPAKLEDSAVYLCASSLITRTSGSDEQFFGPGTRLTVL.

In its sample, this clonotype was seen many times. The chain uses TRBV2 and TRBJ2-3, with unresolved D. The length of the CDR3 is 11 residues. Germline values: CDR1 SNHLY, CDR2 FYNNEI. V lost 2 bases and J 10 bases, leaving 7 bases between the germline ends. The CDR3 spells CASSEQIPQYF. For the CDR3, the DNA is TGTGCCAGCAGTGAACAGATTCCGCAGTATTTT.

This sequence joins TRBV12-3 or TRBV12-4 and TRBJ2-4; D tentatively reads TRBD1 or TRBD2 (5 bases each). The CDR3 length is 13 residues. V gave up 3 bases and J gave up 8 bases, with 11 bases separating them. The CDR3 coding sequence is TGTGCCAGCAGTTTCAGGGAGCGAGACATTCAGTACTTC. Translating gives CASSFRERDIQYF.

This clonotype was observed at least ten times. The chain is built from TRBV29-1 and TRBJ2-5, with unresolved D. Trimming removed 6 bases at V and 1 base at J, with 6 bases between. Germline V CDR1 and CDR2: SQVTM, ANQGSEA. The CDR3 has 11 residues. The CDR3 region has the DNA TGCAGCGTCAGAGGCCAAGAGACCCAGTACTTC. Amino acid sequence: CSVRGQETQYF.

This clonotype showed up just once. The chain combines TRBV14 with TRBJ2-7; D remains unclear. V was pared by 2 bases and J by 2 bases, with 4 bases between. The CDR3 sequence is 12 residues long. From germline, CDR1 is SGHDN and CDR2 FVKESK. The CDR3 loop reads CASSQSAYEQYV. CDR3 DNA: TGTGCCAGCAGCCAATCAGCCTACGAGCAGTACGTC.

The chain is built from TRBV5-4 and TRBJ2-5; maybe TRBD1 (6 bases). The CDR3 has 14 amino acids. Deletions cut 5 bases from V and 0 bases from J, with 11 bases between. Germline V gene sequence: CDR1 SGHNT, CDR2 YYREEE (reference sequence). The CDR3 DNA reads TGTGCCAGCAGACTCCAGGGGAACCAAGAGACCCAGTACTTC. Translated: CASRLQGNQETQYF. Full variable domain (remainder filled in from reference TRBV5-4 and TRBJ2-5): ETGVTQSPTHLIKTRGQQVTLRCSSQSGHNTVSWYQQALGQGPQFIFQYYREEENGRGNFPPRFSGLQFPNYSSELNVNALELDDSALYLCASRLQGNQETQYFGPGTRLLVL.

This clonotype was detected only a few times. This sequence joins TRBV5-6 and TRBJ2-3, with 9 bases aligning to TRBD1. The CDR3 length is 14 residues. The J segment lost 2 bases and the V segment lost 5 bases, leaving 3 bases of the junction unmatched. Germline lookup yields CDR1 SGHDT and CDR2 YYEEEE. CDR3 nucleotide sequence: TGTGCCAGCAGACGGACAGGGGACACAGATACGCAGTATTTT. This encodes CASRRTGDTDTQYF.

Only a few counts were recorded for this clonotype. The chain joins TRBV12-3 or TRBV12-4 to TRBJ1-1; the D is unclear. The CDR3 sequence is 14 residues long. Trimming left V 8 bases short and J 0 bases short, with 13 bases between. The CDR3 bases are TGTGCCAGCTCCTCCGGGGTGCTGAACACTGAAGCTTTCTTT. This codes for CASSSGVLNTEAFF.

CDR3 in DNA: TGTGCCAGCAGCGGGGACAGGTGGGGGATGCAGTACGTC. Its protein product is CASSGDRWGMQYV. V gene TRBV6-2 or TRBV6-3 combines with J gene TRBJ2-7, with 8 bases fitting TRBD1. Per the germline V gene, CDR1 is MNHEY and CDR2 is SVGEGT. The CDR3 contains 13 residues. The ends lost 6 bases at V and 9 bases at J; junction bases unmatched: 10.

This clonotype was observed a handful of times. The chain links TRBV5-6 to TRBJ2-1; no clear D. This CDR3 has 11 residues. V dropped 5 bases and J dropped 7 bases, with 7 bases sitting between them. Per the germline V gene, CDR1 is SGHDT and CDR2 is YYEEEE. The CDR3 DNA is TGTGCCAGCAGGAGGTGGAATGAGCAGTTCTTC. This translates into CASRRWNEQFF. The full variable domain, rest sourced from reference TRBV5-6 and TRBJ2-1, is DAGVTQSPTHLIKTRGQQVTLRCSPKSGHDTVSWYQQALGQGPQFIFQYYEEEERQRGNFPDRFSGHQFPNYSSELNVNALLLGDSALYLCASRRWNEQFFGPGTRLTVL.

This clonotype was recorded many times. The chain couples TRBV9 to TRBJ2-5; 7 bases align to TRBD2. J lost 10 bases, V lost 3 bases, and 9 bases had no gene match. From germline, CDR1 is SGDLS and CDR2 YYNGEE. This CDR3 spans 13 amino acids. The CDR3: CASSGREGMNQYF. As DNA, the CDR3 is TGTGCCAGCAGCGGCAGGGAGGGGATGAACCAGTACTTC.

This clonotype showed up just a few times. This chain connects TRBV6-2 or TRBV6-3 to TRBJ2-1; weak D call: TRBD1 (5 bases). V dropped 5 bases and J dropped 5 bases, with 19 bases sitting between them. Germline values: CDR1 MNHEY, CDR2 SVGEGT. The CDR3 runs 16 residues. The CDR3 coding sequence is TGTGCCAGCAGTCTCGGAGCTCAGGGTTGGCACAATGAGCAGTTCTTC. This encodes CASSLGAQGWHNEQFF.

This rearrangement joins TRBV6-5 to TRBJ2-1; 8 bases agree with TRBD1. Germline loops: CDR1 MNHEY, CDR2 SVGAGI. The ends lost 2 bases at V and 6 bases at J; junction bases unmatched: 0. The length of the CDR3 is 13 residues. The CDR3 nucleotides are TGTGCCAGCAGTTACACAGGGGGCAATGAGCAGTTCTTC. This gives the protein CASSYTGGNEQFF.

The chain joins TRBV18 to TRBJ2-7; D unclear. There are 17 residues in the CDR3. Trimming cost V 2 bases and J 3 bases, with 20 bases left between them. From germline, CDR1 is KGHSH and CDR2 LQKENI. The CDR3 bases are TGTGCCAGCTCACCATCGGAGACGGCAGGATACCTCTACGAGCAGTACGTC. It yields the protein CASSPSETAGYLYEQYV.

This clonotype was counted many times. The chain recombines TRBV27 with TRBJ2-3; 12 bases line up with TRBD2. The CDR3 consists of 16 residues. J lost 5 bases, V lost 5 bases, and 8 bases had no gene match. CDR1 and CDR2 (germline): MNHEY, SMNVEV (reference sequence). CDR3 DNA: TGTGCCAGCAGTCCCCGACTAGCGGGAGAAAGAGATACGCAGTATTTT. Translating it yields CASSPRLAGERDTQYF.

This clonotype was detected ten times or more. This chain joins TRBV14 and TRBJ2-3; TRBD2 agrees at 11 bases. The CDR3 is 15 amino acids. After removal of 4 bases from V and 2 bases from J, the junction contained 2 bases not matched to a gene. The germline V gene encodes CDR1 SGHDN and CDR2 FVKESK. The CDR3 nucleotides are TGTGCCAGCAGCCTGACTAGCGGGGTCACAGATACGCAGTATTTT. Residues: CASSLTSGVTDTQYF.

This clonotype was observed many times. The chain carries TRBV7-8 and TRBJ2-7, with D unclear. Germline assignment: CDR1 SGHVS and CDR2 FQNEAQ. Trimming took off 4 bases at V and 3 bases at J, with 10 bases between the two ends. This CDR3 has 13 residues. In DNA form, the CDR3 reads TGTGCCAGCAGCTCCCGGTTAATCTACGAGCAGTACGTC. Its translation is CASSSRLIYEQYV.

The table lists this clonotype with many counts. The genes are TRBV24-1 and TRBJ1-4, with no clear D. V lost 5 bases and J 8 bases, leaving 5 bases between the germline ends. Germline V gives CDR1 KGHDR, CDR2 SFDVKD. This CDR3 spans 11 amino acids. The CDR3 loop is CATSVGEKLFF. CDR3 nucleotides: TGTGCCACCAGTGTGGGCGAAAAACTGTTTTTT.

Ten or more counts support this clonotype. For the CDR3, the DNA is TGTGCCATCAGTGTATTCGGGGGGCGAGGAGATACGCAGTATTTT. It is translated as CAISVFGGRGDTQYF. This sequence joins TRBV10-3 and TRBJ2-3, with a possible D match to TRBD2 (7 bases). Looked up from germline, CDR1 is ENHRY and CDR2 is SYGVKD. The V and J ends lost 4 bases and 5 bases respectively, with 16 bases between them. The CDR3 is made up of 15 amino acids.

This clonotype has at least ten counts. The chain has TRBV5-6 and TRBJ1-2; D remains unclear. V shed 7 bases and J shed 3 bases, with 10 bases lying between them. The CDR3 loop spans 12 amino acids. Germline V gene data show CDR1 as SGHDT and CDR2 as YYEEEE. CDR3 amino acids: CASGLMDYGYTF. DNA for the CDR3: TGTGCCAGCGGATTGATGGACTATGGCTACACCTTC.

This clonotype was counted only a few times. The chain is built from TRBV27 and TRBJ2-1, with 12 positions matching TRBD2. Germline V gene lookup returns CDR1 MNHEY and CDR2 SMNVEV (reference sequence). The CDR3 is 15 amino acids. Losses at the gene ends were 8 bases for V and 4 bases for J; bases not matched to a gene: 6. The DNA of the CDR3 is TGTGCCAGCGCCAAACTAGCGGGGGGTTACAATGAGCAGTTCTTC. Encoded protein: CASAKLAGGYNEQFF.

This clonotype appeared many times. This chain connects TRBV29-1 to TRBJ1-3; no clear D. CDR1 and CDR2 (germline): SQVTM, ANQGSEA. Trimming took 4 bases from V and 4 from J, leaving 11 bases between them. The CDR3 consists of 13 residues. CDR3 residues: CSVVSTVGNTIYF. The CDR3 bases are TGCAGCGTTGTTTCCACAGTCGGAAACACCATATATTTT.

V is TRBV6-5 and J is TRBJ2-7; tentative D call: TRBD1 (6 bases). The CDR3 runs to 14 residues. Trimming shortened V by 0 bases and J by 4 bases, and 10 bases separated the two germline ends. The germline gives CDR1 MNHEY, CDR2 SVGAGI. DNA of the CDR3: TGTGCCAGCAGTTACTCGAAAGGGGGATACGAGCAGTACTTC. The encoded protein is CASSYSKGGYEQYF.

This clonotype has at least ten counts. The chain joins TRBV9 to TRBJ1-1, with D possibly TRBD1 on 5 matching bases. Trimming removed 0 bases from V and 8 bases from J, with 11 bases in between. The CDR3 consists of 13 residues. Germline assignment: CDR1 SGDLS and CDR2 YYNGEE. The CDR3 reads CASSVGVWGEAFF. The CDR3 nucleotides read TGTGCCAGCAGCGTAGGGGTTTGGGGGGAAGCTTTCTTT.

This clonotype has only a few counts. The CDR3 coding sequence is TGTGCCAGCAGTGATCTTAGGGGACCCACAGATACGCAGTATTTT. Its translation is CASSDLRGPTDTQYF. The chain is built from TRBV6-1 and TRBJ2-3, with D possibly called TRBD1 or TRBD2 (5 bases each). This CDR3 is built from 15 residues. Germline V gives CDR1 MNHNS, CDR2 SASEGT. V lost 3 bases to trimming and J lost 2 bases, with 12 bases between them.

The table lists this clonotype with many counts. The chain uses TRBV12-3 or TRBV12-4 and TRBJ1-6; 8 bases agree with TRBD1. Trimming removed 3 bases from V and 9 bases from J; junction bases left unmatched: 7. The CDR3 contains 15 residues. This CDR3 is CASSFRQGRTSPLHF. CDR3 sequence (DNA): TGTGCCAGCAGTTTCCGACAGGGGAGGACTTCACCCCTCCACTTT.

In its sample, this clonotype was seen a few times. This chain links TRBV12-3 or TRBV12-4 with TRBJ1-4; D is undetermined. The CDR3 consists of 14 residues. The germline V and J ends were trimmed by 3 bases and 6 bases, with 11 bases remaining between them. The CDR3 DNA sequence: TGTGCCAGCAGTTTGATGGGGTTGGATGAAAAACTGTTTTTT. Translating it yields CASSLMGLDEKLFF.

V is TRBV11-3 and J is TRBJ1-1; no definite D call. V was pared by 1 base and J by 4 bases, with 7 bases between. Germline lookup yields CDR1 SGHNT and CDR2 YENEEA. The CDR3 is 13 amino acids. The CDR3 protein is CASSLVAATEAFF. The CDR3, as DNA: TGTGCCAGCAGCTTAGTGGCAGCCACTGAAGCTTTCTTT.

Ten or more counts support this clonotype. V and J are TRBV30 and TRBJ2-2; D gene ambiguous. Trimming left V 0 bases short and J 7 bases short, with 9 bases between. In germline, CDR1 is GTSNPN, CDR2 SVGIG (reference sequence). This CDR3 region has 13 residues. CDR3 protein: CAWSVRHIGELFF. CDR3 nucleotide sequence: TGTGCCTGGAGTGTACGTCATATCGGGGAGCTGTTTTTT.

The chain joins TRBV27 to TRBJ2-1; TRBD2 matches 12 bases. Trimming removed 2 bases from V and 7 bases from J; junction bases left unmatched: 6. Germline V gene data show CDR1 as MNHEY and CDR2 as SMNVEV (reference sequence). This CDR3 spans 16 amino acids. The CDR3 nucleotides are TGTGCCAGCAGTTTAGGGAGACTAGCGGGAGAGAATGAGCAGTTCTTC. As protein: CASSLGRLAGENEQFF.

CDR3 nucleotides: TGTGCCAGCAGCCAGGACAGCTTATACGAGCAGTACTTC. Protein product: CASSQDSLYEQYF. This rearrangement joins TRBV7-2 to TRBJ2-7, with D tentatively TRBD1 (6 bases). V dropped 5 bases and J dropped 4 bases, with 12 bases sitting between them. Germline CDR1 SGHTA, CDR2 FQGNSA. The CDR3 sequence is 13 residues long. The full variable domain, in which reference TRBV7-2 and TRBJ2-7 provide the parts outside the CDR3, is GAGVSQSPSNKVTEKGKDVELRCDPISGHTALYWYRQSLGQGLEFLIYFQGNSAPDKSGLPSDRFSAERTGGSVSTLTIQRTQQEDSAVYLCASSQDSLYEQYFGPGTRLTVT.